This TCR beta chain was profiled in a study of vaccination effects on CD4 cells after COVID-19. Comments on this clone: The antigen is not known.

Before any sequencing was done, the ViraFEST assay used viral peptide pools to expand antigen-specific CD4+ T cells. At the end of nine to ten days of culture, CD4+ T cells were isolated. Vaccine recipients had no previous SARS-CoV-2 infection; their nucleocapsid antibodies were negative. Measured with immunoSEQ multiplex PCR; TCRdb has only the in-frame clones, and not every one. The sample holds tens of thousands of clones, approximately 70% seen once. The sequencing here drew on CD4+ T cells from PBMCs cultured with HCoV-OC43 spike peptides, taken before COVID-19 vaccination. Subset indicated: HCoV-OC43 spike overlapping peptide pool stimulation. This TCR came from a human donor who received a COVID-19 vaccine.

The CDR3 reads CASSIGVEVNEQFF. Written as DNA, the CDR3 is TGTGCCAGTAGTATCGGCGTGGAGGTCAATGAGCAGTTCTTC. This chain connects TRBV19 to TRBJ2-1, with TRBD2 as a possible D gene (5 bases). The germline CDR1 and CDR2 sequences are LNHDA and SQIVND (reference sequence). The CDR3 has 14 amino acids. V lost 3 bases and J lost 6, with 12 bases in between.